This T cell receptor beta chain was identified during a study of cytotoxic CD8 clonotypes in ibrutinib-treated CLL. Sequencing was performed with immunoSEQ multiplex PCR; in TCRdb, only in-frame clones are kept and a portion is missing. The sample contains under 300,000 clones, 70% of which appear only once. V was pared by 1 base and J by 2 bases, with 6 bases between. Germline lookup yields CDR1 SGDLS and CDR2 YYNGEE. The CDR3 runs to 13 residues. The receptor was derived from a human donor with chronic lymphocytic leukemia. The input for sequencing was PBMCs, taken after 24 months of ibrutinib treatment. The rearrangement links TRBV9 to TRBJ1-1; D uncertain. Here the CDR3 DNA reads TGTGCCAGCAGCGTATTCGGCAACACTGAAGCTTTCTTT. This sequence encodes CASSVFGNTEAFF.